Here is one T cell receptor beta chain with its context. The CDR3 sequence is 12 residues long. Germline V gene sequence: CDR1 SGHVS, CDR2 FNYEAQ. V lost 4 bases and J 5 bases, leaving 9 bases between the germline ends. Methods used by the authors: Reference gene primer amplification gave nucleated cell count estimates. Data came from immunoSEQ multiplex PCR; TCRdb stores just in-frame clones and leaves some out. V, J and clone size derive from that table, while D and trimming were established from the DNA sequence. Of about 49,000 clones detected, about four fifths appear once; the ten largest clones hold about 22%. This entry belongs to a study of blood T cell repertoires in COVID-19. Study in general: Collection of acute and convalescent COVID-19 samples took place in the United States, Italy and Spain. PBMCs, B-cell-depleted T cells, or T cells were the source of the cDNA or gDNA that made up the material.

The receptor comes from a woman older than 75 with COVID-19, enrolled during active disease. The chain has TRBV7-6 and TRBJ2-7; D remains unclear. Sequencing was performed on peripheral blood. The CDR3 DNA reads TGTGCCAGCAGCTCTAATTCCCACGAGCAGTACTTC. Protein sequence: CASSSNSHEQYF.